Presented here are 30 T cell receptor beta chains from one specimen sequenced in a study of blood T cell repertoires in COVID-19. Data came from immunoSEQ multiplex PCR; TCRdb stores just in-frame clones and leaves some out. The sample includes some 270,000 clones, about nine tenths seen only once; the top ten take just under 9%. The sample comprised peripheral blood. Receptors were obtained from a man in his forties or fifties with active or convalescent COVID-19.

V is TRBV10-3 and J is TRBJ1-2; perhaps TRBD1 as D (6 bases). The CDR3 length is 15 residues. From germline, CDR1 is ENHRY and CDR2 SYGVKD. Deletions cut 3 bases from V and 6 bases from J, with 17 bases between. Here the CDR3 reads CAISDFDRSRDGYTF. The CDR3 DNA reads TGTGCCATCAGTGATTTCGACAGGTCTAGGGATGGCTACACCTTC.

The chain joins TRBV7-9 to TRBJ1-3; no definite D call. This CDR3 spans 13 amino acids. CDR1 is SEHNR and CDR2 is FQNEAQ in the germline V gene (reference sequence). V was cut by 1 base and J by 9 bases, with 10 bases left in between. CDR3 in DNA: TGTGCCAGCAGCTTAGACAGTGGTTTCACCATATATTTT. Translated, it gives CASSLDSGFTIYF.

V is TRBV4-2 and J is TRBJ2-5; 7 bases match TRBD2. CDR1 and CDR2 from the germline V gene are LGHNA and YNFKEQ. After removal of 4 bases from V and 4 bases from J, the junction contained 6 bases not matched to a gene. This CDR3 has 14 residues. Here the CDR3 reads CASSPERGRETQYF. The CDR3 DNA sequence: TGTGCCAGCAGCCCAGAGCGGGGAAGAGAGACCCAGTACTTC.

The chain has TRBV18 and TRBJ1-3, with D tentatively TRBD1 (5 bases). CDR3 length equals 14 residues. Germline CDR1 and CDR2: KGHSH and LQKENI. Between the trimmed V and J ends, which lost 3 bases and 4 bases, there was a span of 10 bases. CDR3 DNA: TGTGCCAGCTCACCCCAGGGTACAGGAAACACCATATATTTT. It translates to CASSPQGTGNTIYF.

As to this clone: Sequence at one end of the junction differs from germline and may be a read error. J is TRBJ2-2 and V is TRBV24-1; 7 bases align to TRBD2. Germline CDR1 KGHDR, CDR2 SFDVKD. The CDR3 consists of 13 residues. The CDR3 coding sequence is TGCGCTTGTCGGGGGGAGAACACCGGGGAGCTGTTTTTT. This encodes CACRGENTGELFF.

The chain employs TRBV15 and TRBJ2-1, with TRBD2 identical over 10 bases. The CDR3 totals 18 residues. V gave up 5 bases and J gave up 0 bases; unmatched junction bases: 10. The germline V gene has CDR1 LNHNV and CDR2 YYDKDF (reference sequence). The CDR3 bases are TGTGCCACCAGCCCTCGACTAGCGGGCCCCCTCTCCTACAATGAGCAGTTCTTC. The encoded protein is CATSPRLAGPLSYNEQFF.

J is TRBJ2-1 and V is TRBV5-4; 10 nucleotides line up with TRBD2. Germline CDR1 and CDR2: SGHNT and YYREEE (reference sequence). The J segment lost 10 bases and the V segment lost 3 bases, leaving 10 bases of the junction unmatched. This CDR3 contains 15 residues. CDR3 DNA: TGTGCCAGCAGCTCCCCGGGAAGCGGGGGGGTCGAGCAGTTCTTC. Translated, it gives CASSSPGSGGVEQFF.

V gene TRBV10-2 combines with J gene TRBJ1-2, with D possibly TRBD1 on 6 matching bases. This CDR3 has 15 amino acids. Germline V gives CDR1 WSHSY, CDR2 SAAADI. Trimming removed 2 bases at V and 5 bases at J, with 15 bases between. This CDR3 is CASSEIVGGAYGYTF. Here the CDR3 DNA reads TGCGCCAGCAGTGAGATTGTCGGGGGGGCGTATGGCTACACCTTC.

V usage is TRBV14 and J usage is TRBJ2-2; 10 bases are shared with TRBD2. The V gene's germline CDR1 is SGHDN and CDR2 FVKESK. V lost 1 base and J lost 5; bases outside the gene matches: 7. The CDR3 extends over 17 amino acids. The CDR3 is CASSQVAGGVGTGELFF. The CDR3 nucleotides read TGTGCCAGCAGCCAAGTAGCGGGAGGTGTAGGAACCGGGGAGCTGTTTTTT.

The genes are TRBV7-6 and TRBJ1-1, with no clear D. Germline V gene lookup returns CDR1 SGHVS and CDR2 FNYEAQ. The length of the CDR3 is 14 residues. The V gene lost 5 bases and the J gene lost 5 bases, with 15 bases spanning the gap. The CDR3 is CASSLTTSGTEAFF. The DNA of the CDR3 is TGTGCCAGCAGCCTAACTACCTCGGGTACTGAAGCTTTCTTT.

The chain recombines TRBV20-1 with TRBJ2-3; D gene unclear. The V and J ends lost 0 bases and 6 bases respectively, with 4 bases between them. CDR1 is DFQATT and CDR2 is SNEGSKA in the germline V gene (reference sequence). The CDR3 is 11 residues long. DNA for the CDR3: TGCAGTGCTAGAGACGGGGATACGCAGTATTTT. Protein sequence: CSARDGDTQYF.

V and J are TRBV28 and TRBJ1-2; TRBD1 aligns across 10 bases. CDR1 and CDR2 from the germline V gene are MDHEN and SYDVKM. The CDR3 loop spans 12 amino acids. J lost 8 bases, V lost 6 bases, and 3 bases had no gene match. CDR3 nucleotide sequence: TGTGCCAGCAGAGGACAGGGGGGAGGCTACACCTTC. Protein product: CASRGQGGGYTF.

This clone was seen a few times. The chain recombines TRBV19 with TRBJ1-5, with D tentatively TRBD1 (5 bases). Germline lookup yields CDR1 LNHDA and CDR2 SQIVND (reference sequence). The V gene lost 5 bases and the J gene lost 4 bases, with 9 bases spanning the gap. The length of the CDR3 is 13 residues. CDR3 nucleotides: TGTGCCAGTAGTTCCCCAGGGAATCAGCCCCAGCATTTT. This encodes CASSSPGNQPQHF.

The chain couples TRBV9 to TRBJ2-5; D is perhaps TRBD1 (6 bases). Germline V gives CDR1 SGDLS, CDR2 YYNGEE. Trimming pared 0 bases from V and 5 bases from J, leaving 11 bases between. The CDR3 length is 14 residues. The CDR3: CASSVAGHWETQYF. CDR3 DNA: TGTGCCAGCAGCGTAGCGGGACATTGGGAGACCCAGTACTTC. The variable domain in full, completed from reference TRBV9 and TRBJ2-5, reads DSGVTQTPKHLITATGQRVTLRCSPRSGDLSVYWYQQSLDQGLQFLIQYYNGEERAKGNILERFSAQQFPDLHSELNLSSLELGDSALYFCASSVAGHWETQYFGPGTRLLVL.

The chain is built from TRBV6-5 and TRBJ2-1, with 8 bases lining up with TRBD1. This CDR3 contains 14 residues. Per the germline V gene, CDR1 is MNHEY and CDR2 is SVGAGI. V gave up 8 bases and J gave up 3 bases; unmatched junction bases: 6. The CDR3 DNA follows: TGTGCCAGCCAGCGTACAGGGGGCTACAATGAGCAGTTCTTC. This encodes CASQRTGGYNEQFF.

The rearrangement links TRBV19 to TRBJ1-5; possible D gene TRBD1, 6 bases. The V and J ends lost 2 bases and 7 bases respectively, with 15 bases between them. Germline assignment: CDR1 LNHDA and CDR2 SQIVND (reference sequence). The CDR3 covers 15 residues. DNA for the CDR3: TGTGCCAGTAGTATACTTTACAGGGTGGTGCAGCCCCAGCATTTT. Its protein product is CASSILYRVVQPQHF.

This chain connects TRBV6-5 to TRBJ2-1; tentatively, D is TRBD2 (5 bases). The length of the CDR3 is 14 residues. Germline V lookup: CDR1 MNHEY, CDR2 SVGAGI. Trimming took 1 base from V and 8 from J, leaving 12 bases between them. Here the CDR3 reads CASSYWASKDEQFF. DNA of the CDR3: TGTGCCAGCAGTTACTGGGCTAGCAAGGATGAGCAGTTCTTC.

The chain carries TRBV2 and TRBJ1-3; TRBD1 is a possible D gene (5 bases). V lost 6 bases, J lost 0 bases, and 12 bases lay in between. The germline V gene has CDR1 SNHLY and CDR2 FYNNEI. CDR3 length: 15 residues. The chain's CDR3 is CASREEGFSGNTIYF. In nucleotides, the CDR3 is TGTGCCAGCAGGGAGGAGGGGTTCTCTGGAAACACCATATATTTT.

The chain uses TRBV27 and TRBJ1-6; tentatively, D is TRBD1 (5 bases). Trimming left V 6 bases short and J 11 bases short, with 17 bases between. CDR1 is MNHEY, CDR2 SMNVEV, per germline (reference sequence). The CDR3 is 14 amino acids. The CDR3 sequence: CASSLTGLGTPLHF. CDR3 nucleotide sequence: TGTGCCAGCAGCCTCACAGGCCTTGGGACACCCCTCCACTTT.

The chain recombines TRBV11-3 with TRBJ2-2; the match to TRBD1 covers 8 bases. The CDR3 consists of 14 residues. V lost 6 bases to trimming and J lost 5 bases; unmatched junction nucleotides: 5. Germline CDR1 is SGHNT and CDR2 is YENEEA. CDR3 loop: CASSSRGRTGELFF. CDR3 coding DNA: TGTGCCAGCAGTTCCAGGGGGCGAACCGGGGAGCTGTTTTTT.

V gene TRBV27 combines with J gene TRBJ2-1, with D tentatively TRBD2 (5 bases). V dropped 6 bases and J dropped 1 base, with 13 bases sitting between them. CDR1 is MNHEY and CDR2 is SMNVEV in the germline V gene (reference sequence). The CDR3 runs to 15 residues. CDR3 nucleotide sequence: TGTGCCAGCAGAATTGTGAGCGGATCCTACAATGAGCAGTTCTTC. Protein product: CASRIVSGSYNEQFF.

The chain is built from TRBV29-1 and TRBJ2-7, with TRBD2 as a possible D gene (7 bases). The CDR3 has 14 amino acids. Germline loops: CDR1 SQVTM, CDR2 ANQGSEA. V lost 8 bases and J lost 1, with 18 bases in between. The CDR3 DNA is TGCAGCTTTACCGGTGGGGGGGCGTCCTACGAGCAGTACTTC. Protein product: CSFTGGGASYEQYF.

V and J are TRBV27 and TRBJ1-5; the D is unclear. The germline V gene has CDR1 MNHEY and CDR2 SMNVEV (reference sequence). V shed 5 bases and J shed 10 bases, with 15 bases lying between them. This CDR3 comprises 13 residues. CDR3 in DNA: TGTGCCAGCAGTCTCTCCCCCGGTCTACCCCAGCATTTT. It is translated as CASSLSPGLPQHF.

The rearrangement links TRBV1 to TRBJ1-6; TRBD1 is the table's D call and was not checked against the DNA. TRBV1 is a pseudogene. The CDR3 is 17 amino acids. The CDR3 nucleotides read TGCACCAGCAGCCAAGAAGGGGGCATCCCCTATAATTCACCCCTCCACTTT. Translating gives CTSSQEGGIPYNSPLHF.

The rearrangement joins TRBV7-2 to TRBJ2-7; D is unclear. This CDR3 is built from 14 residues. V lost 10 bases to trimming and J lost 3 bases, with 19 bases between them. Germline CDR1 and CDR2: SGHTA and FQGNSA. CDR3 in amino acids: CATSTSYRDYEQYF. The CDR3 DNA reads TGTGCCACCTCGACGTCCTACAGAGACTACGAGCAGTACTTC.

V gene TRBV12-3 or TRBV12-4 combines with J gene TRBJ2-1; 7 bases are a match to TRBD1. V dropped 7 bases and J dropped 14; count of bases not matched to a gene: 11. The CDR3 covers 12 residues. The CDR3 protein is CASTLRGRDEFF. The CDR3 region has the DNA TGTGCCAGCACTCTAAGGGGGCGAGATGAGTTCTTC.

J is TRBJ2-1 and V is TRBV24-1; TRBD1 matches at 7 bases. The V gene's germline CDR1 is KGHDR and CDR2 SFDVKD. Trimming at V came to 7 bases and at J to 4 bases, leaving 3 bases not matched to a gene. The CDR3 loop spans 13 amino acids. The CDR3 nucleotides are TGTGCCACCAGCGGGACAGAATACAATGAGCAGTTCTTC. Its translation: CATSGTEYNEQFF.

This clone was seen just once. The rearrangement uses TRBV5-1 and TRBJ2-5, with D possibly TRBD2 on 5 matching bases. Between the trimmed V and J ends, which lost 0 bases and 1 base, there was a span of 7 bases. This CDR3 has 14 residues. CDR1 is SGHRS and CDR2 is YFSETQ in the germline V gene. The CDR3 spells CASSLGEIQETQYF. The CDR3 DNA reads as TGCGCCAGCAGCTTGGGGGAGATCCAAGAGACCCAGTACTTC.

CDR3 amino acids: CASSLLSGATDTQYF. CDR3 bases: TGTGCCAGCAGCTTGCTTAGCGGGGCCACCGATACGCAGTATTTT. The chain uses TRBV5-6 and TRBJ2-3; 8 bases map to TRBD2. CDR1 is SGHDT, CDR2 YYEEEE, per germline. CDR3 length: 15 amino acids. V gave up 1 base and J gave up 6 bases; unmatched junction bases: 7.

The chain is built from TRBV4-1 and TRBJ1-5; 8 bases are shared with TRBD1. Germline CDR1 is MGHRA and CDR2 is YSYEKL. The CDR3 has 19 amino acids. After removal of 1 base from V and 0 bases from J, the junction contained 11 bases not matched to a gene. The CDR3 protein is CASSQAPGQDIVSNQPQHF. The CDR3 DNA reads TGCGCCAGCAGCCAAGCCCCGGGACAGGACATAGTTAGCAATCAGCCCCAGCATTTT.